This T cell receptor beta chain was captured in a study of memory CD4+ T cells and cytomegalovirus serostatus. Study overall: Donors were healthy Belgian adults, under 10 CMV seropositive and around 24 seronegative.

Source study methods: Out-of-frame sequences were removed, leaving 2,000,000 or so distinct TCRbeta sequences. The method was immunoSEQ multiplex PCR; TCRdb's version includes in-frame clones alone and lacks a portion of them. V, J and clone size derive from that table, while D and trimming were established from the DNA sequence. The table has over 45,000 clones, about four fifths seen once. Germline trimming cut 6 bases from V and 6 bases from J; bases unmatched to any gene: 8. There are 15 residues in the CDR3. The germline V gene has CDR1 MGHRA and CDR2 YSYEKL. The sort gate was single viable CD3+CD4+CD8-CD45RO+ cells for memory CD4+ T cells. CD4+ T cells were isolated by positive magnetic selection.

The receptor was derived from an adult in good health and CMV-seronegative. The material sequenced was memory CD4+ T cells from blood. V usage is TRBV4-1 and J usage is TRBJ2-2, with 9 bases lining up with TRBD1. The DNA of the CDR3 is TGCGCCAGCAGTCCTACAGGGGGCAGGGCCGGGGAGCTGTTTTTT. It specifies CASSPTGGRAGELFF.